This T cell receptor (beta chain) was sequenced in a study of OX40 agonist ivuxolimab in advanced cancers. The data were produced by immunoSEQ multiplex PCR, yet TCRdb's version contains in-frame clones alone and is incomplete. The table has around 50,000 clones, 70% to 90% seen once. The germline V and J ends were trimmed by 10 bases and 2 bases, with 14 bases remaining between them. Germline CDR1 reads LNHDA; CDR2 reads SQIVND (reference sequence). The CDR3 runs to 13 residues. Of note for this clone: No antigen is known for it.

The study's findings and limits: In the 0.1 to 3.0 mg/kg range, CD4+ and CD8+ blood T cells had expanded clonally by week 6.

Sequencing was performed on CD4+ or CD8+ T cells sorted from blood, taken in a trial of the OX40 agonist ivuxolimab. This TCR derives from an adult with an advanced solid tumor such as melanoma, head and neck, liver or kidney cancer. V is TRBV19 and J is TRBJ1-1; unclear D gene. CDR3 DNA sequence: TGTGCCACTAAGGAAGGCAGAAACACTGAAGCTTTCTTT. This encodes CATKEGRNTEAFF.